The clone carrying this TCR beta chain was detected ten times or more. No antigen is known for it. With MiXCR, TCRdb called clones anew from the PCR reads. Among approximately 38,000 clones listed, roughly a sixth were seen once. The record originates from a study of metastatic and nonmetastatic thyroid tumors. Study information: It was across blood and tumor or nodule tissue from malignant and benign thyroid patients that repertoires were compared. General study points: When malignant thyroid tumors were compared with benign nodules, TCR beta diversity was reportedly significantly higher in the malignant tumors. This held in both blood and tumor samples.

This CDR3 spans 13 amino acids. V was trimmed by 0 bases and J by 5 bases, leaving 8 bases between them. Looked up from germline, CDR1 is SGHRS and CDR2 is YFSETQ. Prior to thyroid surgery, none of the patients had received any treatment. V and J are TRBV5-1 and TRBJ2-5, with a possible D match to TRBD2 (6 bases). This clonotype originated in a female donor with papillary thyroid cancer or a benign thyroid nodule (not recorded which). Some clones in this sample may be carry-over from other donors' samples. The specimen sequenced was tumor tissue. Here the CDR3 reads CASSLGSGETQYF. CDR3 DNA: TGCGCCAGCAGCTTGGGGAGCGGGGAGACCCAGTACTTC.